This TCR beta chain was retrieved from a study of blood T cell repertoires in COVID-19. Background on the study: Specimens from acute and convalescent COVID-19 originated in the United States, Italy and Spain. Sources were T cells, B-cell-depleted T cells, or PBMCs; the material itself was cDNA or gDNA.

The germline CDR1 and CDR2 sequences are MGHDK and SYGVNS. The V gene end was trimmed by 3 bases and the J gene end by 0 bases; junction bases not matched to a gene: 4. The CDR3 length is 16 residues. Authors' methods: It was from reference gene primer amplification that nucleated cell counts were estimated. The repertoire was sequenced with immunoSEQ multiplex PCR; TCRdb's copy has only in-frame clones and lacks some. The D gene and trimming were derived from the DNA, and the V and J assignments and clone size from that table. The data show tens of thousands of clones, with 88% seen just once and roughly 3% held by the top ten.

Sequencing was performed on peripheral blood. The clonotype was recovered from a man aged 45-60 years with active COVID-19. V usage is TRBV25-1 and J usage is TRBJ1-4; 7 positions match TRBD1. The CDR3 DNA reads TGTGCCAGCAGTGAGGGACAGATTGCAACTAATGAAAAACTGTTTTTT. Residues: CASSEGQIATNEKLFF.